This TCR beta chain came from a study of Graves' ophthalmopathy and Graves' hyperthyroidism. The authors amplified TCR beta CDR3 regions from RNA transcripts. Amplification began with first-round RT-PCR using HTBI primers, then second-round multiplex PCR was performed. TCRdb ran MiXCR on the multiplex PCR reads and lists one entry per CDR3 protein. This table holds around 1,200,000 distinct CDR3 sequences, about 40% found once. Trimming at V came to 5 bases and at J to 4 bases, leaving 4 bases not matched to a gene. The CDR3 runs to 14 residues. In germline, CDR1 is SEHNR, CDR2 FQNEAQ (reference sequence). Other autoimmune disease, uncontrolled infection, pregnancy and lactation led to exclusion. Orbital computed tomography and thyroid ultrasound, along with TRAb, serum thyroxine and clinical symptoms, underpinned diagnosis. Study results and limitations: A classifier, a 13-signature model, separated ophthalmopathy from stable hyperthyroidism with approximately 88% sensitivity and approximately 80% specificity.

This clonotype has a count of ten or more. Its antigen is not identified. The chain has TRBV7-9 and TRBJ1-3; the match to TRBD1 covers 8 bases. The specimen sequenced was peripheral blood or thyroid tissue (not recorded which). This TCR came from an adult man with Graves' hyperthyroidism. DNA of the CDR3: TGTGCCAGCAGCCGGACAGGGTTGGGAAACACCATATATTTT. Translating it yields CASSRTGLGNTIYF.